This T cell receptor (beta chain) was sequenced in a study of blood T cells in healthy people across ages (dated by TCRdb to between 2015 and 2016). Study-wide context: In model experiments, roughly one uniquely barcoded TCR beta cDNA molecule per two T cells was captured by template switching. Two additional independent replicas of 1 million unique cDNA reads from the same blood draw were analyzed for two donors (one aged 18 to 30 and one aged 80 or older). Age-related changes in TCR beta repertoire diversity were measured in the study by deep sequencing normalized with unique cDNA molecular identifiers. Four age groups were formed from the donors: young (average 16 years), middle-aged (around 41), aged (under 70) and long-lived (approximately 78). Results and caveats for the whole study, not just this receptor: Estimates of total diversity from one million sequenced T cells were regarded as lower bounds and underestimates. The percentage of naive T cells measured by flow cytometry correlated strongly with observed TCR beta diversity. Compared with the aged group, the long-lived group had more naive CD4+ T cells, fewer expanded clones and increased TCR diversity, suggesting age selection. Donor CMV infection status was unknown, potentially confounding age-related changes in expanded clonotypes. Because profiling used bulk unsorted PBMCs, naive and antigen-experienced compartments could not be compared conclusively. Observed TCR beta diversity per million T cells fell roughly linearly with age, and a significant reduction was already apparent by age around 40.

Donors were 40 or so systemically healthy Caucasian individuals from Russia aged about 6 to 100 years. Each donor gave ten milliliters of peripheral blood, collected into EDTA-treated Vacutainer tubes. Ficoll-Paque density-gradient centrifugation was used to isolate PBMCs, with at least 6 million obtained per sample. Total RNA was extracted from PBMCs with Trizol reagent, with at least 6 micrograms obtained per sample. Naive CD45RAhigh/CD27high T cell percentages were measured by flow cytometry on a PBMC aliquot from every donor. From cysteine to phenylalanine, the CDR3 is 16 amino acids long. The CDR3 DNA has 48 bases and is translated from base 1. Trimming leaves V shorter by 7 bases and J shorter by 5 bases, with the junction holding 14 bases beyond the gene matches. CDR1 LGHDT and CDR2 YNNKEL are derived from the germline V gene (reference sequence). Library preparation was by 5' RACE. TCRdb shows the sequencer as Illumina HiSeq 2500. A second PCR of about 7 to 12 cycles was run with a J-beta primer mix and a sample-barcoded 5' primer. A unique molecular identifier was introduced onto each TCR beta cDNA molecule by a template-switch 5' adaptor carrying 12 random nucleotides. Each sample yielded at least 3 million CDR3-containing paired-end reads. All of the RNA was converted into first-strand cDNA using the Mint cDNA synthesis kit, with a TRBC-specific oligonucleotide serving as the primer. All cDNA was treated with uracil-DNA glycosylase and then went through a first 18-cycle PCR with the universal primers M1SS and BC2_uni_R. For the original study's pipeline: Each sample was normalized by randomly selecting 1 million high-quality reads, each carrying a distinct molecular identifier. Reads with shared molecular identifiers were discarded instead of being binned into consensus sequences. MiTCR, run with a Q25 quality threshold and the strictest error-elimination algorithm, handled CDR3 identification, clonotype clustering and error correction. A nonparametric unseen species model with Euler transformation was used to estimate a lower bound on total TCR beta diversity. TCRdb passed the public sequencing reads through fastp at Q25 and MiXCR, retaining productive beta sequences. Every entry covers one CDR3 protein and lists the most common genes and DNA from its rows. What appears here as the V and J calls and clone size reflects TCRdb's work, not the paper's. The sample table records about 800,000 distinct CDR3 sequences; roughly 25% of these occur just once. Of the sample, under 4.5% falls within the top ten clones.

As concerns this clonotype: The antigen it binds to is not known. Base qualities were left out, and no much larger clone turns up one base away.

These data also featured in a second study, about T cells of mothers and their children. The second study, in turn, reports: Nine systemically healthy Caucasian individuals served as donors, namely three mothers together with their six children. cDNA synthesis consumed the entire amount of extracted RNA, loaded at approximately 1.4 ug RNA in each 15 ul reaction. Sample barcodes and 2-4 random nucleotides were added via the M1S primer in the second PCR. Over 10 million TCR beta CDR3 reads came from each mother, compared with some 3.1 million reads from each child. Thymic selection shapes the output of TCR recombination in a similar way in related and unrelated pairs, and inherited differences have a minor effect. Related mother-child pairs always showed normalized repertoire overlap that was slightly higher than in unrelated mother-child pairs, though the difference was never significant. No persistent microchimeric T cell clones were found, with a detection sensitivity of 75 to 100 clones per million clonotypes. Deep NGS was used in the study to compare the TCR beta repertoires of mothers and children and to look for features that separate related mother-child pairs from unrelated individuals. Mothers averaged around 40 +/- 4 years of age and children averaged roughly 10 +/- 4 years. After adapters were ligated using NEBNext reagents, the libraries underwent 100+100 nt paired-end sequencing on an Illumina HiSeq 2000. To prevent cross-contamination, the mother and child libraries were prepared a month apart and were sequenced in separate runs. Each donor had between about 450,000 and 2,100,000 distinct TCR beta clonotypes identified. Naive TCR beta clonotypes were estimated from low-frequency clonotypes matched to each donor's FACS-determined naive share, without sorting.

This TCR came from a boy between 10 and 17 years old in good health. The chain is encoded by TRBV3-1 joined to TRBJ2-3, with 8 central nucleotides matching TRBD2. The sample consisted of blood. The nucleotides read TGTGCCAGCACCTCAAGCGGGGGCGGGCGCATAGATACGCAGTATTTT. This gives the protein CASTSSGGGRIDTQYF.